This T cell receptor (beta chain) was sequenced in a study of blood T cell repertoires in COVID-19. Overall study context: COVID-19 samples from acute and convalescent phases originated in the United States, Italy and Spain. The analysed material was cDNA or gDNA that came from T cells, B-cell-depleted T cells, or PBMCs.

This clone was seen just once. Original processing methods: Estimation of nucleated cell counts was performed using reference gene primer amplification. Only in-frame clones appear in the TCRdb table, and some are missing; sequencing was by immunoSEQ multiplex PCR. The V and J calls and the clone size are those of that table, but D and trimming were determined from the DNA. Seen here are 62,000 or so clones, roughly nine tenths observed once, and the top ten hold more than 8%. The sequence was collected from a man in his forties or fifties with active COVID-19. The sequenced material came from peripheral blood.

CDR3 sequence reads: CASSNRDRGGTNTGELFF. Written as DNA, the CDR3 is TGCGCCAGCAGCAATCGGGACAGGGGGGGGACGAACACCGGGGAGCTGTTTTTT. The genes are TRBV4-1 and TRBJ2-2; TRBD1 matches 11 bases. In germline, CDR1 is MGHRA, CDR2 YSYEKL. The CDR3 contains 18 residues. Germline trimming cut 5 bases from V and 0 bases from J; bases unmatched to any gene: 8.